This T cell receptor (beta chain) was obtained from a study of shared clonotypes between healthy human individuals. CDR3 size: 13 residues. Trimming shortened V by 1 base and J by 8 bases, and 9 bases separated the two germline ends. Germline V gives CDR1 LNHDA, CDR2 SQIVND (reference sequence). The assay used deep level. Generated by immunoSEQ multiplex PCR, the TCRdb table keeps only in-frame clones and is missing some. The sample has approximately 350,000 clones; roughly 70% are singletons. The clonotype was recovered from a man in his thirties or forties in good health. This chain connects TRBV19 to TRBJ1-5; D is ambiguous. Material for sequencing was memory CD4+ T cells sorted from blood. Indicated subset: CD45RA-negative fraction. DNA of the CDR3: TGTGCCAGTAGTATAGTCTTGAGGGAGCCCCAGCATTTT. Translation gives CASSIVLREPQHF.